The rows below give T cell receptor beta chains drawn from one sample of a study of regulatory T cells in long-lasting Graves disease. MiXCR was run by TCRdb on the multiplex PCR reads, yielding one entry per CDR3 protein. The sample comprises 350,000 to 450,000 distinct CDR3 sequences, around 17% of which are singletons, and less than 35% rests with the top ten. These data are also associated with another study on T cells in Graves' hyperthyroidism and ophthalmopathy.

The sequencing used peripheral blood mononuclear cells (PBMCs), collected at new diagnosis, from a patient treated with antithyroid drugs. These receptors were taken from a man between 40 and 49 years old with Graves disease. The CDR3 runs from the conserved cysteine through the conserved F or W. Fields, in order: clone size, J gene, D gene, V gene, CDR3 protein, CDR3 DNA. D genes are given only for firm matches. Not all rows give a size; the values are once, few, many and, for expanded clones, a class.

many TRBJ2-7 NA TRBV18 CASPSRVNFYEQYF TGTGCCAGCCCCTCCAGGGTGAACTTCTACGAGCAGTACTTC
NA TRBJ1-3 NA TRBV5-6 CASSLVEAGNTIYF TGTGCCAGCAGCTTGGTGGAGGCTGGAAACACCATATATTTT
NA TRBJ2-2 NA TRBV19 CASRLTGNTGELFF TGTGCCAGTAGGTTAACAGGGAATACCGGGGAGCTGTTTTTT
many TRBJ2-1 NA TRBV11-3 CASSLRQHSKQFF TGTGCCAGCAGCTTAAGGCAGCATTCTAAGCAGTTCTTC
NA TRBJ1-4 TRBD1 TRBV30 CAWSARGRNEKLFF TGTGCCTGGAGTGCCAGGGGGCGGAACGAAAAACTGTTTTTT
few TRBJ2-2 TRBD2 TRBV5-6 CATSRRGITGELFF TGTGCCACCTCCCGGCGGGGGATCACCGGGGAGCTGTTTTTT
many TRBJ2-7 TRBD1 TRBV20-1 CSARGGTGSYEQYF TGCAGTGCTAGAGGAGGGACAGGGAGCTACGAGCAGTACTTC
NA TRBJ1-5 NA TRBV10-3 CAISEAGGNQPQHF TGTGCCATCAGTGAGGCCGGTGGCAATCAGCCCCAGCATTTT
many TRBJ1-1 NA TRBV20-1 CSVGSTDTEAFF TGCAGTGTCGGTAGCACGGACACTGAAGCTTTCTTT
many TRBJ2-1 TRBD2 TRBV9 CASSVAFGGGGAINNEQFF TGTGCCAGCAGCGTAGCCTTCGGGGGCGGGGGGGCCATTAACAATGAGCAGTTCTTC
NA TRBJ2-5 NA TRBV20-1 CSAAEAGRFGETQYF TGCAGTGCCGCAGAAGCAGGGAGGTTTGGGGAGACCCAGTACTTC
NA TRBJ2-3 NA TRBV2 CASSENRASTDTQYF TGTGCCAGCAGTGAAAACAGGGCTAGCACAGATACGCAGTATTTT
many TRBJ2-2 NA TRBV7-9 CASSPDTYTGELFF TGTGCCAGCAGCCCCGACACGTACACCGGGGAGCTGTTTTTT
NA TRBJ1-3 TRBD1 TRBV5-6 CASRETGKGNTIYF TGTGCCAGCAGGGAGACAGGGAAGGGAAACACCATATATTTT
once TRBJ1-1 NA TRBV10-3 CAIKSAGSATEAFF TGTGCCATCAAATCGGCAGGGAGTGCCACTGAAGCTTTCTTT
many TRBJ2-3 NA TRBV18 CASSPGGGDTQYF TGTGCCAGCTCACCTGGCGGAGGAGACACGCAGTATTTT
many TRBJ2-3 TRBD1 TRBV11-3 CASSLSRGTDRTDTQYF TGTGCCAGCAGCTTAAGCCGAGGGACAGACCGCACAGATACGCAGTATTTT
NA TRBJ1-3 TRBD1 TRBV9 CASSAGKQRTGNLVSGNTIYF TGTGCCAGCAGCGCCGGCAAGCAAAGGACAGGGAACTTGGTCTCGGGAAACACCATATATTTT
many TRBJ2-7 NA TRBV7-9 CASSLSGLGYEQYF TGTGCCAGCAGCTTATCTGGATTGGGCTACGAGCAGTACTTC
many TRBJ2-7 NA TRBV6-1 CASSPAGPTYEQYF TGTGCCAGCAGCCCAGCGGGCCCAACCTACGAGCAGTACTTC
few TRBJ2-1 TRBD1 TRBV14 CASSHKGGRGNEQFF TGTGCCAGCAGCCATAAGGGTGGCAGGGGGAATGAGCAGTTCTTC
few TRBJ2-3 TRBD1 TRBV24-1 CATAGQGRTDTQYF TGTGCCACCGCGGGACAGGGACGCACAGATACGCAGTATTTT
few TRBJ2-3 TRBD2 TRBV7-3 CASSVSGDTADTQYF TGTGCCAGCAGTGTTAGCGGGGACACGGCAGATACGCAGTATTTT
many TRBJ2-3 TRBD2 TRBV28 CASSHLGGTDTQYF TGTGCCAGCAGTCATCTCGGGGGGACAGATACGCAGTATTTT
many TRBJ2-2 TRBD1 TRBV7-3 CASSGTGGNPGELFF TGTGCCAGCAGCGGGACAGGGGGAAACCCCGGGGAGCTGTTTTTT
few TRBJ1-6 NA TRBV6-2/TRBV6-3 CASSYVTARARSPLHF TGTGCCAGCAGTTATGTTACGGCGAGAGCGAGATCACCCCTCCACTTT
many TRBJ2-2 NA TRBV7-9 CASSLAFQGFSNTGELFF TGTGCCAGCAGCTTAGCGTTCCAGGGGTTTTCGAACACCGGGGAGCTGTTTTTT
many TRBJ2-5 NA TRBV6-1 CASRPERDWKETQYF TGTGCCAGCAGGCCTGAACGGGACTGGAAAGAGACCCAGTACTTC
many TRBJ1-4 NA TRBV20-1 CSASRFGQLNEKLFF TGCAGTGCTAGTAGGTTCGGACAGCTAAATGAAAAACTGTTTTTT